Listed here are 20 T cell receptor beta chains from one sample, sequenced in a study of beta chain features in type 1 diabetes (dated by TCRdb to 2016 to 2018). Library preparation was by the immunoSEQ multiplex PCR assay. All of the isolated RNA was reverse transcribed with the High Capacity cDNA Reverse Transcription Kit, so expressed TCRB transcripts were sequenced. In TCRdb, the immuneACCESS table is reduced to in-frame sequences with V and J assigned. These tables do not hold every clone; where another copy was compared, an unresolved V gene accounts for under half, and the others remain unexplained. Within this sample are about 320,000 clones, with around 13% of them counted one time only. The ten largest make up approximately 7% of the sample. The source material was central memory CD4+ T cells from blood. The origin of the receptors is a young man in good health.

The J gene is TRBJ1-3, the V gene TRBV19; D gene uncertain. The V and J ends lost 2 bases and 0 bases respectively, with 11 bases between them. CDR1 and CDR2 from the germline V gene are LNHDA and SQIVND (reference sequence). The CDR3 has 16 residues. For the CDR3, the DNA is TGTGCCAGTAGTATATTTTCATCTTCCTCTGGAAACACCATATATTTT. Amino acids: CASSIFSSSSGNTIYF.

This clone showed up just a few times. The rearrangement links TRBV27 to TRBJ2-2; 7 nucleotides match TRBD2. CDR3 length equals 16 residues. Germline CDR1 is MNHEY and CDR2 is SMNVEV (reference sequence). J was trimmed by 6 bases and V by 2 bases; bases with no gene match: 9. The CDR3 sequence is CASSLLGGRRSGELFF. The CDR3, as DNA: TGTGCCAGCAGTTTACTTGGCGGGAGAAGGTCCGGGGAGCTGTTTTTT.

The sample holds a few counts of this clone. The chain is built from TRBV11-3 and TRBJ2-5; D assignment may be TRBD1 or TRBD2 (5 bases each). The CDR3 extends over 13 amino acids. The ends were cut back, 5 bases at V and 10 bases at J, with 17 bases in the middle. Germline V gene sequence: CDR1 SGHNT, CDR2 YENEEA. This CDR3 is CASSTQTRGDQYF. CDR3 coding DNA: TGTGCCAGCAGCACTCAGACGAGGGGCGACCAGTACTTC.

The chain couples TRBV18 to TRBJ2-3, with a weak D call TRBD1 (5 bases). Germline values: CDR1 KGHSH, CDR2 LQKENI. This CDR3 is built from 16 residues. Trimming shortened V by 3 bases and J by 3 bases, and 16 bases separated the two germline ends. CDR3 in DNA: TGTGCCAGCTCACCCAGTCTAGACAGCCTTACAGATACGCAGTATTTT. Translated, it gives CASSPSLDSLTDTQYF.

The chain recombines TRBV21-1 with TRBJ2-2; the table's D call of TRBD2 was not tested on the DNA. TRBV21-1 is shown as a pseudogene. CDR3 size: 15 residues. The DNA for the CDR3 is TGTGCCAGCAGCAACTCGGGACTATTGACCGGGGAGCTGTTTTTT. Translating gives CASSNSGLLTGELFF.

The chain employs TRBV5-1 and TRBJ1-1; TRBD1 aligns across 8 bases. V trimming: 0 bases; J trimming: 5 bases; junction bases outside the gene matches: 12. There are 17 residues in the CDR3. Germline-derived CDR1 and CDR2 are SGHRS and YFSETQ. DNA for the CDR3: TGCGCCAGCAGCTTGGCCGTGGCAGGGGGCCAGGGGACTGAAGCTTTCTTT. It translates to CASSLAVAGGQGTEAFF.

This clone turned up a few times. The CDR3 loop is CASFGGVNQPQHF. The CDR3 DNA follows: TGTGCCAGCTTTGGGGGGGTCAATCAGCCCCAGCATTTT. The V call is TRBV6-5, the J call TRBJ1-5, with D possibly being TRBD1 (5 bases). Deletions cut 8 bases from V and 3 bases from J, with 11 bases between. The CDR3 has 13 amino acids. CDR1 and CDR2 from the germline V gene are MNHEY and SVGAGI.

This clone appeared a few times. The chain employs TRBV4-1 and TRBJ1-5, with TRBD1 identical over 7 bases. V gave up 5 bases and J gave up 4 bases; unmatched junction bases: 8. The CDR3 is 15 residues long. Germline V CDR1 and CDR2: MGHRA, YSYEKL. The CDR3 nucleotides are TGCGCCAGCAGCGACGCCGGGACAGCTAATCAGCCCCAGCATTTT. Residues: CASSDAGTANQPQHF.

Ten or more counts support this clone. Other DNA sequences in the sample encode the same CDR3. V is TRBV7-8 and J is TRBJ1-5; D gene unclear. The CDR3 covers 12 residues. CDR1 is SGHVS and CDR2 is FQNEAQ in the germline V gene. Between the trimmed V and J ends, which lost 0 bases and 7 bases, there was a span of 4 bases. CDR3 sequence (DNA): TGTGCCAGCAGCTTAGCGGGGCAGCCCCAGCATTTT. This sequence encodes CASSLAGQPQHF. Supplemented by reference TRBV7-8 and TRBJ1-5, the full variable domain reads GAGVSQSPRYKVAKRGQDVALRCDPISGHVSLFWYQQALGQGPEFLTYFQNEAQLDKSGLPSDRFFAERPEGSVSTLKIQRTQQEDSAVYLCASSLAGQPQHFGDGTRLSIL.

The CDR3 bases are TGTGCCATCAAAGAGACAGGAGAGACCCAGTACTTC. Translated: CAIKETGETQYF. This chain connects TRBV10-3 to TRBJ2-5; D perhaps matches TRBD1 (6 bases). Trimming stripped 7 bases from V and 4 bases from J, with 10 bases between. The CDR3 contains 12 residues. Germline V gives CDR1 ENHRY, CDR2 SYGVKD.

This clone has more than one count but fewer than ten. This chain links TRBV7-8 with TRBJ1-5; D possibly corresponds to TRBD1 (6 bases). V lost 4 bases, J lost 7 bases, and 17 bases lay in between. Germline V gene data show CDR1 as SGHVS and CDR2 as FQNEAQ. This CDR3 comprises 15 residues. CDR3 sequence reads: CASSSPLQGRQPQHF. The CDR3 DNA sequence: TGTGCCAGCAGCTCCCCGCTGCAGGGGAGGCAGCCCCAGCATTTT.

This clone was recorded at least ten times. As DNA, the CDR3 is TGTGCCACCAGCCCAGGGTATTCAGGCACTGAAGCTTTCTTT. Amino acid sequence: CATSPGYSGTEAFF. The chain recombines TRBV15 with TRBJ1-1, with D possibly TRBD1 on 5 matching bases. There are 14 residues in the CDR3. Germline V gene data show CDR1 as LNHNV and CDR2 as YYDKDF (reference sequence). The V end lost 5 bases, the J end lost 4 bases, and 14 bases lay between the germline ends.

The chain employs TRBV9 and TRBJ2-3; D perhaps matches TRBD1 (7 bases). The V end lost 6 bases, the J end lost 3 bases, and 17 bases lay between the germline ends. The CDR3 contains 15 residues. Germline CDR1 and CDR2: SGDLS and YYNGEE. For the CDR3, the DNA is TGTGCCAGCACTCCCTCGACAGGGAGGACAGATACGCAGTATTTT. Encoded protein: CASTPSTGRTDTQYF.

CDR3 loop: CASSPGSSYEQYV. The CDR3 nucleotides are TGTGCCAGCAGTCCCGGGTCGAGCTACGAGCAGTACGTC. The chain combines TRBV6-6 with TRBJ2-7, with D uncertain. From germline, CDR1 is MNHNY and CDR2 SVGAGI (reference sequence). V shed 5 bases and J shed 3 bases, with 11 bases lying between them. This CDR3 contains 13 residues.

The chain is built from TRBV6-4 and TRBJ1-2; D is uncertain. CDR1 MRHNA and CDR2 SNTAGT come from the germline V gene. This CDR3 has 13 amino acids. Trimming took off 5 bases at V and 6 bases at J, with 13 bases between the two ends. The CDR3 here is CASSPQPRDGYTF. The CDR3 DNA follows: TGTGCCAGCAGTCCCCAGCCTCGGGATGGCTACACCTTC.

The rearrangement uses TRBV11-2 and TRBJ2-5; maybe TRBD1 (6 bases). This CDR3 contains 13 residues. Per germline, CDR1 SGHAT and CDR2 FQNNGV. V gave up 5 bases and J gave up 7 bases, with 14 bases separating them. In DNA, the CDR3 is TGTGCCAGCAGCCTCCAGGGGTTTGTGACCCAGTACTTC. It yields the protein CASSLQGFVTQYF.

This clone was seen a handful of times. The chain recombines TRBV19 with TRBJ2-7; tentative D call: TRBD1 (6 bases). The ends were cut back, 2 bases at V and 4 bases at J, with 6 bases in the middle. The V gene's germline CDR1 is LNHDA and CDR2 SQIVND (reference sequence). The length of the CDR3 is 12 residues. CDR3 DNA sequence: TGTGCCAGTAGTATACAGGGGTACGAGCAGTACTTC. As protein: CASSIQGYEQYF.

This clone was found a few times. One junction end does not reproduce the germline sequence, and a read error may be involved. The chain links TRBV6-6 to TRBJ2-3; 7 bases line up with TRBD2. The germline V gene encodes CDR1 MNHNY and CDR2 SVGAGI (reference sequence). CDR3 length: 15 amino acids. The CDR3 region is CASIYGLAGTDTQYF. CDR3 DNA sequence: TGTGCCAGCATTTACGGTCTAGCGGGCACAGATACGCAGTATTTT.

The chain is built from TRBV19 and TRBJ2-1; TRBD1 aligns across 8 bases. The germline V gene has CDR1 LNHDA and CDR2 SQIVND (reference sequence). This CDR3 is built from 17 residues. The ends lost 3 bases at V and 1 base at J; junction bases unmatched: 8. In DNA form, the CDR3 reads TGTGCCAGTAGTATTGAGGGACAGGCGCGATCCTACAATGAGCAGTTCTTC. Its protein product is CASSIEGQARSYNEQFF.

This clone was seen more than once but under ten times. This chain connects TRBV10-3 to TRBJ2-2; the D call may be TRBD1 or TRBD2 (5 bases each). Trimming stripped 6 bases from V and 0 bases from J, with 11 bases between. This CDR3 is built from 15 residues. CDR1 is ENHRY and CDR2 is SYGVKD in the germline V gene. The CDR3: CAIRPGRANTGELFF. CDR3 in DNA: TGTGCCATCAGGCCGGGACGGGCGAACACCGGGGAGCTGTTTTTT.